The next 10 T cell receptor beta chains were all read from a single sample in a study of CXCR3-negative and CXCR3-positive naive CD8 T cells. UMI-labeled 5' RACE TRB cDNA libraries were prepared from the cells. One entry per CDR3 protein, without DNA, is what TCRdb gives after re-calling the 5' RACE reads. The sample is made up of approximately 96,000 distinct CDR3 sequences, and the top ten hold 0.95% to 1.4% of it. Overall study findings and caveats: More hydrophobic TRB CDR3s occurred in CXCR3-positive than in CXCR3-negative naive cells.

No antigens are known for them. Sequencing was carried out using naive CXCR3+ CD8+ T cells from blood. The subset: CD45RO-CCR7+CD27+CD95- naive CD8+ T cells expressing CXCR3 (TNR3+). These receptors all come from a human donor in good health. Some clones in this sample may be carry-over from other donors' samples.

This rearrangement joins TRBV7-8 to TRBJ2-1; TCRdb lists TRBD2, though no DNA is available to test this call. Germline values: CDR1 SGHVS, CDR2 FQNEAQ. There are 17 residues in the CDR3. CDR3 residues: CASSLSRVGLTYNEQFF.

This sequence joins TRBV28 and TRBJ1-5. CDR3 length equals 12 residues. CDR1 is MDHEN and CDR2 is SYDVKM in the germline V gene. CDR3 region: CAVYRGNQPQHF.

The CDR3 reads CASQGTLQWETQYF. This chain connects TRBV21-1 to TRBJ2-5; TCRdb calls TRBD1, which cannot be checked without DNA. TRBV21-1 is given as a pseudogene. The CDR3 spans 14 residues.

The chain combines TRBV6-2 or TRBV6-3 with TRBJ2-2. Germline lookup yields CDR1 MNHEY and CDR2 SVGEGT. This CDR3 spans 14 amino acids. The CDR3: CASSYVQNTGELFF.

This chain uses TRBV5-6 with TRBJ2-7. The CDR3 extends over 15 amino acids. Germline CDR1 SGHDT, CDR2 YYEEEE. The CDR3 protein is CASSPKASDPYEQYF.

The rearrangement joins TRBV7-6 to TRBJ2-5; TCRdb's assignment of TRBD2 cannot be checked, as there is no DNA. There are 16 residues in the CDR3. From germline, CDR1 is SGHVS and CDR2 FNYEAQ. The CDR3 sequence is CASSQERLAVQETQYF.

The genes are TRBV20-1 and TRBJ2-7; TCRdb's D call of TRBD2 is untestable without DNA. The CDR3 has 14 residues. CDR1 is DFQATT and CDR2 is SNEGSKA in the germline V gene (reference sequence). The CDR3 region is CSARGSGGIYEQYF.

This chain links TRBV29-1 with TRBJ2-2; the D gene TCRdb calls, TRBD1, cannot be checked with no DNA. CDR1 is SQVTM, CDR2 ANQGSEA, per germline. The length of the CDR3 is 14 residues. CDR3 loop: CSVDRGANTGELFF.

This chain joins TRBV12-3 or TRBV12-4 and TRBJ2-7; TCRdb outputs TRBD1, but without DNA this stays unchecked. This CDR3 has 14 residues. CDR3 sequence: CASSRQGAYYEQYF.

CDR3: CASSFPGNEQFF. This sequence joins TRBV9 and TRBJ2-1; TCRdb's D call, TRBD1, is unchecked because there is no DNA. CDR1 and CDR2 from the germline V gene are SGDLS and YYNGEE. CDR3 length: 12 amino acids.